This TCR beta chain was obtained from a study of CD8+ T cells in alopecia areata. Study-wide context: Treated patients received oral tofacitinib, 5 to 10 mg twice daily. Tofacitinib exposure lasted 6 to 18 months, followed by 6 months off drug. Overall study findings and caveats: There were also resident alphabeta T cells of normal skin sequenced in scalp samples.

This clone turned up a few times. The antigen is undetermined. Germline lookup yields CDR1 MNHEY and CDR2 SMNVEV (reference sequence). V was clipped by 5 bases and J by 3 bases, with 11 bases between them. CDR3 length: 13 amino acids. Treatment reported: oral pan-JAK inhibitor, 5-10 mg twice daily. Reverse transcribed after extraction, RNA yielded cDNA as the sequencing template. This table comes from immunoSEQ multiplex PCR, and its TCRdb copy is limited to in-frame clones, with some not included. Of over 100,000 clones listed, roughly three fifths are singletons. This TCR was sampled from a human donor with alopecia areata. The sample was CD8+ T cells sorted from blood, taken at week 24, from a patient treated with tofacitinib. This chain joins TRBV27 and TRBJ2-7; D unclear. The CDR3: CASSVGRIYEQYF. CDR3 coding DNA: TGTGCCAGCAGTGTTGGACGGATCTACGAGCAGTACTTC.